This is a list of T cell receptor beta chains from one sample in a study of shared clonotypes between healthy human individuals. Assay used: immunoSEQ multiplex PCR; TCRdb lists only in-frame clones, some missing. The sample shows about a million clones, around 77% of them seen only once. The sequenced material came from memory CD4+ T cells from PBMCs. These receptors originate from a man aged 18 to 30 in good health. Some clones in this sample may be carry-over from other donors' samples. The CDR3 runs from the conserved cysteine through the conserved F or W. A D gene is named only where the DNA matches it firmly. The size entry is marked missing in some rows and otherwise reads once, few, many or a size class.

CDR3 DNA	CDR3 protein	V gene	clone size	J gene	D gene
TGTGCCGTGTGGAGCCGGGGGAGAATGGAGCAGTACTTC	CAVWSRGRMEQYF	TRBV28	-	TRBJ2-7	-
TGCGCCAGCAGCTTGGTCGCTTTGGGGGCCGGGGAGCTGTTTTTT	CASSLVALGAGELFF	TRBV5-1	-	TRBJ2-2	-
TGTGCCAGCAGCTTCCAGGCCACAGATACGCAGTATTTT	CASSFQATDTQYF	TRBV11-3	-	TRBJ2-3	-
TGTGCCAGCAGCCCCGACCGCCGCTACGAGCAGTACTTC	CASSPDRRYEQYF	TRBV5-6	-	TRBJ2-7	-
TGTGCCAGCAGCTCCTCCGGGACAGGGTACCACGAGCAGTACTTC	CASSSSGTGYHEQYF	TRBV11-2	-	TRBJ2-7	TRBD1
TGCAGTGCTGACAGGGGAGAGACCCAGTACTTC	CSADRGETQYF	TRBV20-1	few	TRBJ2-5	TRBD1
TGTGCCAGCAGACAGGTTAGCGAAAAACTGTTTTTT	CASRQVSEKLFF	TRBV28	-	TRBJ1-4	-
TGCAGCGTTGGTAACAGAAACTACGAGCAGTACTTC	CSVGNRNYEQYF	TRBV29-1	-	TRBJ2-7	-
TGCGCCAGCAGTGGACTAGCGGAGAACTACAATGAGCAGTTCTTC	CASSGLAENYNEQFF	TRBV5-1	-	TRBJ2-1	TRBD2
TGTGCCAGCAGCTTTCCCGCCGGAGAGACCCAGTACTTC	CASSFPAGETQYF	TRBV7-2	-	TRBJ2-5	-
TGTGCCAGCAGCTTCGGGGCAGTCCCAGCCTACGGTCAGCCCCAGCATTTT	CASSFGAVPAYGQPQHF	TRBV5-6	-	TRBJ1-5	-
TGTGCCAGCAGCTTTGAAGTACTAAATGAAAAACTGTTTTTT	CASSFEVLNEKLFF	TRBV7-2	-	TRBJ1-4	-
TGTGCCAGCAGCCTAGACCTACATCAGCCCCAGCATTTT	CASSLDLHQPQHF	TRBV5-4	many	TRBJ1-5	-
TGTGCCAGCAGCTGGGGACAGGGGGCAGCCGGGGAGCTGTTTTTT	CASSWGQGAAGELFF	TRBV7-8	-	TRBJ2-2	TRBD1
TGTGCCAGCTCGCCGACGGTCAACACTGAAGCTTTCTTT	CASSPTVNTEAFF	TRBV18	few	TRBJ1-1	-
TGTGCCAGCAGTGAATCAGGGGATCTGGGGGAGCTGTTTTTT	CASSESGDLGELFF	TRBV6-1	-	TRBJ2-2	-
TGTGCCAGTAGTAAGGGGACTAGCGGGAGCGGGGAGCTGTTTTTT	CASSKGTSGSGELFF	TRBV19	few	TRBJ2-2	TRBD2
TGCAGCGTCCAAACCGGAGCGGATCAGCCCCAGCATTTT	CSVQTGADQPQHF	TRBV29-1	-	TRBJ1-5	-